This passage covers 27 T cell receptor beta chains from one sample sequenced in a study of blood T cell repertoires in COVID-19. Assay used: immunoSEQ multiplex PCR; TCRdb lists only in-frame clones, some missing. The sample includes fewer than 60,000 clones, under 85% of them seen just once. The specimen was peripheral blood. All receptors come from a man between 65 and 85 years old with active COVID-19.

V usage is TRBV27 and J usage is TRBJ2-3, with 8 bases aligning to TRBD2. This CDR3 region has 16 residues. V lost 2 bases and J lost 4; bases outside the gene matches: 8. The germline CDR1 and CDR2 sequences are MNHEY and SMNVEV (reference sequence). CDR3 sequence (DNA): TGTGCCAGCAGTTTAGAGGGCCTAGCGGGTTCAGATACGCAGTATTTT. Protein product: CASSLEGLAGSDTQYF.

This chain links TRBV5-1 with TRBJ1-1; perhaps TRBD1 as D (5 bases). The CDR3 has 13 amino acids. CDR1 SGHRS and CDR2 YFSETQ come from the germline V gene. V was trimmed by 6 bases and J by 3 bases, leaving 12 bases between them. The CDR3 reads CASKAGGDTEAFF. The CDR3 bases are TGCGCCAGCAAGGCCGGGGGAGACACTGAAGCTTTCTTT.

The genes are TRBV30 and TRBJ1-4; D unresolved. The CDR3 runs 14 residues. The V gene's germline CDR1 is GTSNPN and CDR2 SVGIG (reference sequence). V gave up 5 bases and J gave up 6 bases, with 16 bases separating them. This CDR3 reads CAWSPRNLDEKLFF. CDR3 DNA: TGTGCCTGGTCCCCCCGTAATCTCGATGAAAAACTGTTTTTT.

This chain uses TRBV29-1 with TRBJ1-2; D gene ambiguous. The V end was cut by 1 base, the J end by 0 bases, with 6 bases between. The germline V gene encodes CDR1 SQVTM and CDR2 ANQGSEA. The CDR3 is 13 residues long. In nucleotides, the CDR3 is TGCAGCGTTGAAGTACAGACTAACTATGGCTACACCTTC. This sequence encodes CSVEVQTNYGYTF. The variable domain in full, with the rest retrieved from reference TRBV29-1 and TRBJ1-2, is SAVISQKPSRDICQRGTSLTIQCQVDSQVTMMFWYRQQPGQSLTLIATANQGSEATYESGFVIDKFPISRPNLTFSTLTVSNMSPEDSSIYLCSVEVQTNYGYTFGSGTRLTVV.

The chain has TRBV10-3 and TRBJ2-7; 10 nucleotides align to TRBD2. The CDR3 has 17 residues. Germline CDR1 and CDR2: ENHRY and SYGVKD. Losses at the gene ends were 6 bases for V and 0 bases for J; bases not matched to a gene: 11. CDR3 in DNA: TGTGCCATCAGGACCGCCGGGGTAGCGGGGGGCTCCTACGAGCAGTACTTC. Translation: CAIRTAGVAGGSYEQYF.

This chain uses TRBV5-4 with TRBJ2-4, with TRBD2 identical over 9 bases. The CDR3 consists of 15 residues. V was clipped by 4 bases and J by 11 bases; unmatched bases: 13. Germline V gives CDR1 SGHNT, CDR2 YYREEE (reference sequence). The CDR3 region has the DNA TGTGCCAGCAGCAACGCCGGGACTAGCTCTCTTCTTCAGTACTTC. Encoded protein: CASSNAGTSSLLQYF.

The chain recombines TRBV7-9 with TRBJ1-5, with 7 bases that match TRBD1. This CDR3 comprises 13 residues. CDR1 is SEHNR, CDR2 FQNEAQ, per germline (reference sequence). V trimming: 5 bases; J trimming: 7 bases; junction bases outside the gene matches: 5. CDR3 sequence reads: CASSQGQLQPQHF. CDR3 in DNA: TGTGCCAGCAGCCAGGGACAGCTACAGCCCCAGCATTTT.

The rearrangement joins TRBV19 to TRBJ2-5; 9 bases agree with TRBD1. There are 16 residues in the CDR3. V shed 4 bases, J shed 3 bases, and the junction held 9 bases outside the gene matches. The V gene's germline CDR1 is LNHDA and CDR2 SQIVND (reference sequence). The CDR3 DNA reads as TGTGCCAGTAGTACTGGGGACAGGGTGATTAAAGAGACCCAGTACTTC. Translation: CASSTGDRVIKETQYF. The entire variable domain, with the rest obtained from reference TRBV19 and TRBJ2-5, is as follows: DGGITQSPKYLFRKEGQNVTLSCEQNLNHDAMYWYRQDPGQGLRLIYYSQIVNDFQKGDIAEGYSVSREKKESFPLTVTSAQKNPTAFYLCASSTGDRVIKETQYFGPGTRLLVL.

V and J are TRBV30 and TRBJ1-1; no reliable D call. Trimming left V 0 bases short and J 6 bases short, with 5 bases between. The CDR3 spans 11 residues. CDR1 GTSNPN and CDR2 SVGIG come from the germline V gene (reference sequence). DNA for the CDR3: TGTGCCTGGAGTGTGGCATCTGAAGCTTTCTTT. Amino acid sequence: CAWSVASEAFF.

The chain carries TRBV7-3 and TRBJ1-5, with a weak D call TRBD1 (5 bases). Germline V gene lookup returns CDR1 SGHTA and CDR2 FQGTGA. V gave up 6 bases and J gave up 4 bases, with 10 bases separating them. The CDR3 spans 13 residues. The CDR3 nucleotides read TGTGCCAGCAGTAGGGGCCGGAATCAGCCCCAGCATTTT. Its protein product is CASSRGRNQPQHF.

This sequence joins TRBV19 and TRBJ1-3, with D possibly being TRBD1 (6 bases). The CDR3 is made up of 15 amino acids. Germline assignment: CDR1 LNHDA and CDR2 SQIVND (reference sequence). Trimming cost V 5 bases and J 0 bases, with 11 bases left between them. The CDR3 DNA reads as TGTGCCAGTAGTGGCCGGACAGCCTCTGGAAACACCATATATTTT. Amino acid sequence: CASSGRTASGNTIYF.

The chain joins TRBV28 to TRBJ2-7, with 7 bases identical to TRBD1. The CDR3 has 13 residues. Per the germline V gene, CDR1 is MDHEN and CDR2 is SYDVKM. Germline trimming cut 2 bases from V and 5 bases from J; bases unmatched to any gene: 3. This CDR3 is CASSLIGQDEQYF. CDR3 sequence (DNA): TGTGCCAGCAGTTTAATCGGACAGGACGAGCAGTACTTC.

For the CDR3, the DNA is TGTGCCAGCAGCTTTTTCTCGGACAATGAGCAGTTCTTC. Its protein product is CASSFFSDNEQFF. The J gene is TRBJ2-1, the V gene TRBV5-6; no clear D gene. From germline, CDR1 is SGHDT and CDR2 YYEEEE. The CDR3 totals 13 residues. V was clipped by 2 bases and J by 5 bases, with 8 bases between them.

This clone has only one observation. The chain employs TRBV5-4 and TRBJ2-5; 9 bases are a match to TRBD1. The V gene end was trimmed by 0 bases and the J gene end by 2 bases; junction bases not matched to a gene: 5. The germline V gene encodes CDR1 SGHNT and CDR2 YYREEE (reference sequence). The CDR3 contains 16 residues. The CDR3 sequence: CASSLATGGSQETQYF. CDR3 DNA: TGTGCCAGCAGCTTGGCGACAGGGGGGTCTCAAGAGACCCAGTACTTC.

The rearrangement uses TRBV9 and TRBJ2-7; D is possibly TRBD2 (7 bases). V was shortened by 0 bases and J by 0 bases, with 10 bases between the two germline ends. Germline CDR1 SGDLS, CDR2 YYNGEE. The CDR3 runs to 15 residues. DNA of the CDR3: TGTGCCAGCAGCGTAGCAGGGGACTACTCCTACGAGCAGTACTTC. Translated, it gives CASSVAGDYSYEQYF.

The genes are TRBV12-5 and TRBJ1-4; 7 nucleotides line up with TRBD1. Germline values: CDR1 LGHNT, CDR2 FRNRAP. V dropped 7 bases and J dropped 13; count of bases not matched to a gene: 6. CDR3 length: 11 amino acids. CDR3 in DNA: TGTGCTAGTGCCACGACAGGGCGACTGTTTTTT. This sequence encodes CASATTGRLFF.

The rearrangement links TRBV27 to TRBJ2-5, with 10 bases lining up with TRBD2. The CDR3 sequence is 15 residues long. J was trimmed by 4 bases and V by 5 bases; bases with no gene match: 7. The V gene's germline CDR1 is MNHEY and CDR2 SMNVEV (reference sequence). DNA for the CDR3: TGTGCCAGCAGTCCCCAGCGGGGGGGCCGAGAGACCCAGTACTTC. Its protein product is CASSPQRGGRETQYF.

This chain joins TRBV4-1 and TRBJ2-2, with D tentatively TRBD1 (6 bases). V lost 4 bases, J lost 8 bases, and 14 bases lay in between. There are 14 residues in the CDR3. Germline lookup yields CDR1 MGHRA and CDR2 YSYEKL. CDR3 sequence: CASSPAGATGELFF. The CDR3 bases are TGCGCCAGCAGCCCGGCAGGGGCGACGGGGGAGCTGTTTTTT.

The chain is built from TRBV9 and TRBJ2-1, with D maybe TRBD2 (6 bases). The CDR3 has 15 amino acids. V shed 3 bases and J shed 3 bases, with 13 bases lying between them. CDR1 is SGDLS and CDR2 is YYNGEE in the germline V gene. As DNA, the CDR3 is TGTGCCAGCAGCGGGGGGGAGGTGATCTACAATGAGCAGTTCTTC. This translates into CASSGGEVIYNEQFF.

In its sample, this clone was seen a few times. V is TRBV3-1 (or the pseudogene TRBV3-2) and J is TRBJ1-2, with a weak D call TRBD1 (5 bases). Trimming stripped 5 bases from V and 8 bases from J, with 9 bases between. The CDR3 sequence is 11 residues long. In germline, CDR1 is LGHDT, CDR2 YNNKEL (reference sequence). In DNA form, the CDR3 reads TGTGCCAGCAGCAGGGAGGGGGGCTACACCTTC. Translated, it gives CASSREGGYTF.

This chain uses TRBV29-1 with TRBJ2-6; TRBD1 matches at 7 bases. The ends lost 5 bases at V and 0 bases at J; junction bases unmatched: 7. The CDR3 spans 16 residues. Germline assignment: CDR1 SQVTM and CDR2 ANQGSEA. CDR3 region: CSVPLTGHSGANVLTF. CDR3 coding DNA: TGCAGCGTTCCCTTGACAGGGCACTCTGGGGCCAACGTCCTGACTTTC.

The V call is TRBV6-2 or TRBV6-3, the J call TRBJ1-1; D possibly corresponds to TRBD1 (6 bases). Germline values: CDR1 MNHEY, CDR2 SVGEGT. Deletions cut 4 bases from V and 1 base from J, with 7 bases between. The CDR3 consists of 13 residues. CDR3: CASSWTENTEAFF. CDR3 DNA sequence: TGTGCCAGCAGTTGGACAGAGAACACTGAAGCTTTCTTT.

This sequence joins TRBV24-1 and TRBJ2-5; 9 positions match TRBD1. Germline assignment: CDR1 KGHDR and CDR2 SFDVKD. CDR3 length equals 15 residues. Germline trimming cut 7 bases from V and 5 bases from J; bases unmatched to any gene: 10. CDR3 sequence (DNA): TGTGCCACCAGAGGGACAGGGAATGATTGGGAGACCCAGTACTTC. This codes for CATRGTGNDWETQYF.

This chain uses TRBV5-6 with TRBJ1-2; 7 positions match TRBD1. This CDR3 region has 13 residues. The trim removed 0 bases at V and 4 bases at J, leaving 0 bases unmatched. The germline gives CDR1 SGHDT, CDR2 YYEEEE. The CDR3 loop reads CASSLEGAYGYTF. CDR3 nucleotides: TGTGCCAGCAGCTTGGAGGGGGCCTATGGCTACACCTTC.

The sample holds a few counts of this clone. The rearrangement joins TRBV15 to TRBJ1-5; 8 positions match TRBD1. Germline trimming cut 5 bases from V and 2 bases from J; bases unmatched to any gene: 5. Per the germline V gene, CDR1 is LNHNV and CDR2 is YYDKDF (reference sequence). This CDR3 region has 15 residues. CDR3 coding DNA: TGTGCCACCAGCCCAGGACAGGGACGCAATCAGCCCCAGCATTTT. This codes for CATSPGQGRNQPQHF.

The rearrangement links TRBV5-1 to TRBJ2-7, with 9 bases lining up with TRBD1. Germline V gene data show CDR1 as SGHRS and CDR2 as YFSETQ. V was clipped by 0 bases and J by 7 bases; unmatched bases: 5. This CDR3 contains 14 residues. CDR3 in DNA: TGCGCCAGCAGCTTGGGGGACAGGGAGGCAGAGCAGTACTTC. Its protein product is CASSLGDREAEQYF.

This clone was seen once. The J gene is TRBJ2-1, the V gene TRBV7-3, with TRBD2 matching 12 bases. CDR1 SGHTA and CDR2 FQGTGA come from the germline V gene. Losses at the gene ends were 5 bases for V and 4 bases for J; bases not matched to a gene: 3. The CDR3 has 15 residues. The CDR3 DNA reads TGTGCCAGCAGCGCTACTAGCGGGGGGTACAATGAGCAGTTCTTC. Protein sequence: CASSATSGGYNEQFF. The full variable domain, its missing parts supplied by reference TRBV7-3 and TRBJ2-1, is GAGVSQTPSNKVTEKGKYVELRCDPISGHTALYWYRQSLGQGPEFLIYFQGTGAADDSGLPNDRFFAVRPEGSVSTLKIQRTERGDSAVYLCASSATSGGYNEQFFGPGTRLTVL.